The rows below give T cell receptor beta chains drawn from one sample of a study of T cells after yellow fever vaccination. One entry per CDR3 protein, called by TCRdb with MiXCR from the 5' RACE reads. The sample includes 620,000 or so distinct CDR3 sequences, less than 20% seen only once; the top ten take around 16%. The material sequenced was PBMCs, taken 4 to 5 days after the first yellow fever vaccination. The receptor set was obtained from a man aged 18-30 years who received the YFV17D yellow fever vaccine. Both conserved end residues are part of each CDR3. D genes are given only for firm matches. A clone size is listed for some rows: how often the clone was seen (once, few, many), or a class if it is expanded.

V	size	J	D	DNA	CDR3
TRBV4-1	-	TRBJ2-3	-	TGCGCCAGCAGCCAAGAAGGCGGTCCATTCAGGGGAGATACGCAGTATTTT	CASSQEGGPFRGDTQYF
TRBV24-1	-	TRBJ1-5	-	TGTGCCACCAGGAGGGCTCCTCGGGGCAATCAGCCCCAGCATTTT	CATRRAPRGNQPQHF
TRBV5-4	few	TRBJ1-5	-	TGTGCCAGCAGCTTGAGTGAGCGGGGGTCCTGGGGTATCAATCAGCCCCAGCATTTT	CASSLSERGSWGINQPQHF
TRBV5-1	few	TRBJ1-6	-	TGCGCCAGCAGCTTGGACATAAGCTCCTATAATTCACCCCTCCACTTT	CASSLDISSYNSPLHF
TRBV19	-	TRBJ2-2	-	TGTGCCAGTAGTATAGCGGGGAACACCGGGGAGCTGTTTTTT	CASSIAGNTGELFF
TRBV7-3	many	TRBJ2-3	TRBD2	TGTGCCAGCAGACGGACTAGCGGGGGGACAGATACGCAGTATTTT	CASRRTSGGTDTQYF
TRBV7-6	-	TRBJ2-6	TRBD2	TGTGCCAGCAGCACTCGGGGGGGGAGCCCTGGGGCCAACGTCCTGACTTTC	CASSTRGGSPGANVLTF
TRBV4-3	-	TRBJ1-3	-	TGCGCCAGCAGCCAGGGGGCTACTGGAAACACCATATATTTT	CASSQGATGNTIYF
TRBV27	-	TRBJ2-5	TRBD2	TGTGCCAGCAGTCCAGATAGCGGGGGGGCTATGGAGACCCAGTACTTC	CASSPDSGGAMETQYF
TRBV13	many	TRBJ1-3	-	TGTGCCAGCAGCTTATTTCCGGTCGCGGGATTCTCTGGAAACACCATATATTTT	CASSLFPVAGFSGNTIYF
TRBV20-1	many	TRBJ1-4	TRBD1	TGCAGTGCCAGGGACAGGGTCCGGGAAAAACTGTTTTTT	CSARDRVREKLFF
TRBV6-5	-	TRBJ1-1	-	TGTGCCAGCAGTTACTCTCCGTTGCCGGGGTTCGCTGAAGCTTTCTTT	CASSYSPLPGFAEAFF
TRBV7-9	few	TRBJ1-5	TRBD1	TGTGCCAGCAGCGGGACAGGTTTCGGCAATCAGCCCCAGCATTTT	CASSGTGFGNQPQHF
TRBV27	few	TRBJ2-1	TRBD2	TGTGCCAGCAGTTTAAGCGGGGGTCCCGTCTGGGGTGAGCAGTTCTTC	CASSLSGGPVWGEQFF
TRBV5-1	-	TRBJ2-5	TRBD1	TGCGCCAGCAGCTTGCTGGGACCCGAGACAGGGGGGTCAGAGACCCAGTACTTC	CASSLLGPETGGSETQYF
TRBV6-1	-	TRBJ2-5	-	TGTGCCAGCACAGGGTTCTTCTTGGAGACCCAGTACTTC	CASTGFFLETQYF
TRBV4-1	few	TRBJ2-5	-	TGCGCCAGCAGCCAAGATGGACCGGACACAAAAGAGACCCAGTACTTC	CASSQDGPDTKETQYF
TRBV7-6	-	TRBJ2-3	-	TGTGCCAGCAGCCTCCGCTCTAGTCCAGATACGCAGTATTTT	CASSLRSSPDTQYF
TRBV7-2	-	TRBJ2-4	-	TGTGCCAGCAGCTTAATTGGCGGGGGCCAGGTTCAGTACTTC	CASSLIGGGQVQYF
TRBV4-3	few	TRBJ1-2	-	TGCGCCAGCAGCCAAGATCCCCGGGGAGGGCGGATTGGCTACACCTTC	CASSQDPRGGRIGYTF
TRBV4-2	few	TRBJ1-1	-	TGTGCCAGCAGCCTAGCTGGTCCGGCGGACACTGAAGCTTTCTTT	CASSLAGPADTEAFF
TRBV5-6	few	TRBJ2-5	-	TGTGCCAGCAGCTTGTCGATGGGGCAAGAGACCCAGTACTTC	CASSLSMGQETQYF
TRBV11-2	-	TRBJ1-2	-	TGTGCCAGCAGCCCCTTGAGGCTACCCTATGGCTACACCTTC	CASSPLRLPYGYTF
TRBV10-3	-	TRBJ2-2	-	TGTGCCATCAGTGGAGGGTGGAAAAAGGCGTTGGACACCGGGGAGCTGTTTTTT	CAISGGWKKALDTGELFF
TRBV7-6	-	TRBJ2-5	TRBD1	TGTGCCAGCAGCTTAGGACAGGGGCTTGGAGTGGCCCAGTACTTC	CASSLGQGLGVAQYF
TRBV7-3	few	TRBJ2-1	TRBD2	TGTGCCAGCAGCTTAACCAGGGACTATGACAATGAGCAGTTCTTC	CASSLTRDYDNEQFF